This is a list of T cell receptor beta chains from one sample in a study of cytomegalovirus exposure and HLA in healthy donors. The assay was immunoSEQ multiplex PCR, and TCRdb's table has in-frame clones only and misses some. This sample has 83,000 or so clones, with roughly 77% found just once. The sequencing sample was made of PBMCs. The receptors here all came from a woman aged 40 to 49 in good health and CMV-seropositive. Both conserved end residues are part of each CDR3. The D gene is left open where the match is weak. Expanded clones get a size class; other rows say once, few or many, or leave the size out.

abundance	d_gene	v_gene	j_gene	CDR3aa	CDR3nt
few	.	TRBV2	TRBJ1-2	CASSDLANNYGYTF	TGTGCCAGCAGTGATCTGGCAAATAACTATGGCTACACCTTC
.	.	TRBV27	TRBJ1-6	CASSSGVFLHF	TGTGCCAGCAGTTCGGGGGTTTTTCTCCACTTT
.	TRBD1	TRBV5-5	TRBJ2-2	CASSAAGGGPNTGELFF	TGTGCCAGCAGCGCGGCAGGGGGCGGCCCGAACACCGGGGAGCTGTTTTTT
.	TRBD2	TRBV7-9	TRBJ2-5	CASSLVGGARETQYF	TGTGCCAGCAGCTTAGTCGGGGGGGCCAGGGAGACCCAGTACTTC
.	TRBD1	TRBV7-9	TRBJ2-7	CASSSQGETYEQYF	TGTGCCAGCAGCTCTCAGGGGGAAACCTACGAGCAGTACTTC
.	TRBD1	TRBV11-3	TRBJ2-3	CASSRTGDSTDTQYF	TGTGCCAGCAGCCGAACAGGGGATAGCACAGATACGCAGTATTTT
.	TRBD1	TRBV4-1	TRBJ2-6	CASSHYTSWDRVPGANVLTF	TGCGCCAGCAGCCACTATACCTCTTGGGACAGGGTCCCTGGGGCCAACGTCCTGACTTTC
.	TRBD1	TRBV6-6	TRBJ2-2	CASREHRGNTGELFF	TGTGCCAGCAGAGAACACAGGGGGAACACCGGGGAGCTGTTTTTT
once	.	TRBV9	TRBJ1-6	CASSVAEFSYNSPLHF	TGTGCCAGCAGCGTAGCCGAGTTCTCCTATAATTCACCCCTCCACTTT
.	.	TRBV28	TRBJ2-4	CASSRRGAKNIQYF	TGTGCCAGCAGTCGAAGGGGGGCCAAAAACATTCAGTACTTC
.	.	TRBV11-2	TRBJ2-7	CASSLGAVYEQYF	TGTGCCAGCAGCTTAGGGGCAGTCTACGAGCAGTACTTC
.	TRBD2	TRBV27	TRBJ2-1	CASSQGTSGGPGEQFF	TGTGCCAGCAGTCAGGGGACTAGCGGGGGCCCGGGGGAGCAGTTCTTC
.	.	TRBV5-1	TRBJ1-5	CASSLTGSLGQPQHF	TGCGCCAGCAGCTTAACAGGGAGTTTAGGTCAGCCCCAGCATTTT
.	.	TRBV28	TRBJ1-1	CASIPGANTEAFF	TGTGCCAGCATCCCAGGGGCAAACACTGAAGCTTTCTTT
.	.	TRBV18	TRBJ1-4	CASSPLLTADEKLFF	TGTGCCAGCTCACCATTACTCACAGCAGATGAAAAACTGTTTTTT
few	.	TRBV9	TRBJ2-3	CASSVGGFRTDTQYF	TGTGCCAGCAGCGTAGGCGGGTTTCGCACAGATACGCAGTATTTT
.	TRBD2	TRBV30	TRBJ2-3	CAWSVSGGPTDTQYF	TGTGCCTGGAGTGTCAGCGGGGGCCCCACGGATACGCAGTATTTT
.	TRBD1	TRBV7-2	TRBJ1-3	CASKKGTAGDTIYF	TGTGCCAGCAAAAAGGGGACAGCAGGTGACACCATATATTTT
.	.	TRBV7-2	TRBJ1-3	CASSLVEGSSGNTIYF	TGTGCCAGCAGCTTAGTTGAGGGCAGCTCTGGAAACACCATATATTTT
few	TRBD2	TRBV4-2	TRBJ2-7	CASSPGLALYEQYF	TGTGCCAGCAGCCCGGGACTAGCACTGTACGAGCAGTACTTC
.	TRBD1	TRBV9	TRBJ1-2	CASSVGRDRSNPNYGYTF	TGTGCCAGCAGCGTAGGTCGGGACAGGTCGAATCCTAACTATGGCTACACCTTC
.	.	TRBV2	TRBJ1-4	CASRRGEDEKLFF	TGTGCCAGCAGAAGGGGCGAAGATGAAAAACTGTTTTTT
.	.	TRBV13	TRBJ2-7	CASSLGPLGASALYEQYF	TGTGCCAGCAGCTTAGGCCCCCTTGGGGCTTCGGCCCTCTACGAGCAGTACTTC
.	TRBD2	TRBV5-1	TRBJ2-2	CASRYTAGGPVTGELFF	TGCGCCAGCAGATATACGGCGGGAGGGCCGGTCACCGGGGAGCTGTTTTTT
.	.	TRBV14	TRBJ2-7	CASSQDRWQGRNEQYF	TGTGCCAGCAGCCAAGACCGGTGGCAGGGTCGGAACGAGCAGTACTTC
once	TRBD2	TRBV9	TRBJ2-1	CASSVGASGYYNEQFF	TGTGCCAGCAGCGTAGGGGCTAGCGGGTACTACAATGAGCAGTTCTTC
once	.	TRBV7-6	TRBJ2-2	CASSWGFGRDTDTGELFF	TGTGCCAGCAGCTGGGGGTTTGGGCGGGATACGGACACCGGGGAGCTGTTTTTT
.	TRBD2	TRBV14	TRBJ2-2	CASSSRPSGRWTGELFF	TGTGCCAGCAGCTCCCGCCCTAGCGGGAGATGGACCGGGGAGCTGTTTTTT
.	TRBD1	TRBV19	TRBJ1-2	CASTPGGTGQPTRGNGYTF	TGTGCCAGTACTCCAGGGGGCACGGGACAGCCAACCCGGGGGAATGGCTACACCTTC
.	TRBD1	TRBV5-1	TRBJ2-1	CASSGIGTGYNEQFF	TGCGCCAGCAGCGGAATCGGGACAGGGTACAATGAGCAGTTCTTC
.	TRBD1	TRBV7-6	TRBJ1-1	CASSYQTGGTEAFF	TGTGCCAGCAGCTACCAGACAGGGGGCACTGAAGCTTTCTTT
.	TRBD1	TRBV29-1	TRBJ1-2	CSGLISGQGGYGYTF	TGCAGCGGGCTCATTTCAGGACAGGGTGGCTATGGCTACACCTTC
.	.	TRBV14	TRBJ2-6	CASSQVTGNSGANVLTF	TGTGCCAGCAGCCAAGTAACAGGCAACTCTGGGGCCAACGTCCTGACTTTC
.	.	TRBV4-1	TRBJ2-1	CASSQGHNDEQFF	TGCGCCAGCAGCCAGGGCCACAATGATGAGCAGTTCTTC
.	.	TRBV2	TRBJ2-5	CASSGWLAGETQYF	TGTGCCAGCAGTGGGTGGCTAGCTGGGGAGACCCAGTACTTC
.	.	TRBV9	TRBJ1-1	CASSPRLVNTEAFF	TGTGCCAGCAGCCCGCGGCTAGTGAACACTGAAGCTTTCTTT
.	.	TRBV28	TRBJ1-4	CASSWGGPAEKLFF	TGTGCCAGCAGTTGGGGGGGCCCGGCGGAAAAACTGTTTTTT
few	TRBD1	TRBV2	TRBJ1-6	CASSGDRVGNSPLHF	TGTGCCAGCAGTGGGGACAGGGTCGGCAATTCACCCCTCCACTTT
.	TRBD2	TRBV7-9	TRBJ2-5	CASGTGGHLETQYF	TGTGCCAGCGGAACGGGAGGTCATTTGGAGACCCAGTACTTC
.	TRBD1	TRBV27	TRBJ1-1	CASSSTPGQTNTEAFF	TGTGCCAGCAGTTCCACCCCGGGACAGACGAACACTGAAGCTTTCTTT
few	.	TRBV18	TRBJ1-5	CASSSGLSSNQPQHF	TGTGCCAGCTCGTCGGGACTGAGTAGCAATCAGCCCCAGCATTTT